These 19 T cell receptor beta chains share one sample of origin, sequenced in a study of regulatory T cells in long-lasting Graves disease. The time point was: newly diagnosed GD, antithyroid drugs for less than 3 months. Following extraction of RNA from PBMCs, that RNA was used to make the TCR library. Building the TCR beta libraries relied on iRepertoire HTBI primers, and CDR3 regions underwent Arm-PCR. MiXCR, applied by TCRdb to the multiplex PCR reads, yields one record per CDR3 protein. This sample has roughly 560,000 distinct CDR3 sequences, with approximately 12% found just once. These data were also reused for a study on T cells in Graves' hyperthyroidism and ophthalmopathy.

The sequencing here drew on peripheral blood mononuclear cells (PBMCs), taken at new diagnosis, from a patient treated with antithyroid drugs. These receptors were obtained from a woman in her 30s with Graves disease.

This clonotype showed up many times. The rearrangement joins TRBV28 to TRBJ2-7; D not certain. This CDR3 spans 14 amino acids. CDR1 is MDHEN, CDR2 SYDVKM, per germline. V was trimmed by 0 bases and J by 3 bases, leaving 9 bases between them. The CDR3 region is CASSLWQNGYEQYF. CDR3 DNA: TGTGCCAGCAGTTTATGGCAGAACGGCTACGAGCAGTACTTC.

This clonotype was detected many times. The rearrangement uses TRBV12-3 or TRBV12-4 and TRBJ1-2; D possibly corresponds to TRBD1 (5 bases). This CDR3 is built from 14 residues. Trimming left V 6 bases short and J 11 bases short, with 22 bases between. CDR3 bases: TGTGCCAGCAGCACCGACAGTCGCTTATTTGGGTACACCTTC. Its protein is CASSTDSRLFGYTF.

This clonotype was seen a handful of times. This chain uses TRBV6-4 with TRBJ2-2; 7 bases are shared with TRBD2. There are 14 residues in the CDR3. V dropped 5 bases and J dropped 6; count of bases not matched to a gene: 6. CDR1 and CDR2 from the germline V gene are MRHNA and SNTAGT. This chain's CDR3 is CASSWEGRPGELFF. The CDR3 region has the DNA TGTGCCAGCAGTTGGGAGGGGAGGCCCGGGGAGCTGTTTTTT.

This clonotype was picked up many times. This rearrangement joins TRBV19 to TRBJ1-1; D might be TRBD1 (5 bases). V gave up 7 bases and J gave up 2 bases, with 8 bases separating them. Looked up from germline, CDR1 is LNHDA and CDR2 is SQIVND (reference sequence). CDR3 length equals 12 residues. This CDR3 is CASTRTNTEAFF. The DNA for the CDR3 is TGTGCCAGTACTCGGACAAACACTGAAGCTTTCTTT.

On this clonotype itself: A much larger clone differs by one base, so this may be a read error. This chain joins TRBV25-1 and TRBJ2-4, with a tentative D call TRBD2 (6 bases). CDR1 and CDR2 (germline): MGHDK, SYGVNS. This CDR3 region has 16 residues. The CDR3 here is CASSARDSPVWDERFF. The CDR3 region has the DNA TGTGCCAGCAGTGCCCGGGACTCACCGGTATGGGATGAGCGGTTCTTC.

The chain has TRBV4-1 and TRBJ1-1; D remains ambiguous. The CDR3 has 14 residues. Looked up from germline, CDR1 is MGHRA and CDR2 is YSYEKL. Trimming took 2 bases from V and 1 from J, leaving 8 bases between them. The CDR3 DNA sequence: TGCGCCAGCAGCCAACACAGTCGGAACACTGAAGCTTTCTTT. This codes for CASSQHSRNTEAFF.

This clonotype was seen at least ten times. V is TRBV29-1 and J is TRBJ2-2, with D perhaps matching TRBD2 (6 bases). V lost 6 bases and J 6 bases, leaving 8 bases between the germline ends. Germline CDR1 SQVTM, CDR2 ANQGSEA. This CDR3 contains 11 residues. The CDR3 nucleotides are TGCAGCGTCGGGGAGGCCGGGGAGCTGTTTTTT. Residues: CSVGEAGELFF.

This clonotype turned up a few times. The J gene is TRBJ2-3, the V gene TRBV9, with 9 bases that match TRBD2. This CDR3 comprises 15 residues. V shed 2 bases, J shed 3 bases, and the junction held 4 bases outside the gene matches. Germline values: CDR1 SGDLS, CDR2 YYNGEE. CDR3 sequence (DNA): TGTGCCAGCAGCGTTTGGCGGGAGGGGACAGATACGCAGTATTTT. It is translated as CASSVWREGTDTQYF. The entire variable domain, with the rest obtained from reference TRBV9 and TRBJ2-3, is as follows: DSGVTQTPKHLITATGQRVTLRCSPRSGDLSVYWYQQSLDQGLQFLIQYYNGEERAKGNILERFSAQQFPDLHSELNLSSLELGDSALYFCASSVWREGTDTQYFGPGTRLTVL.

The CDR3 bases are TGTGCCAGCACCCCGGGCCTGACAGTGGGTACGCAGTATTTT. Translated, it gives CASTPGLTVGTQYF. The chain joins TRBV9 to TRBJ2-3; maybe TRBD1 (5 bases). The CDR3 has 14 amino acids. Deletions cut 6 bases from V and 8 bases from J, with 19 bases between. Germline V gene sequence: CDR1 SGDLS, CDR2 YYNGEE.

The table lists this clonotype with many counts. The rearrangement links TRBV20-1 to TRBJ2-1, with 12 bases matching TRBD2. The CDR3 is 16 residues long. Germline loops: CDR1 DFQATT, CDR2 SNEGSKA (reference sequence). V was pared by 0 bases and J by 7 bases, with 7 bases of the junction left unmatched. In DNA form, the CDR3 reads TGCAGTGCTAGAGATCAGACTAGCGGGAGCTTAAATGAGCAGTTCTTC. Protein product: CSARDQTSGSLNEQFF.

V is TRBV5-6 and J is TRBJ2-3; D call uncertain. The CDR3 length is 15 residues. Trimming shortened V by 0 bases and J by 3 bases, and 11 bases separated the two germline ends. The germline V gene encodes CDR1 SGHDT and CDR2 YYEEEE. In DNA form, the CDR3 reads TGTGCCAGCAGCTTGGAGTGGCTGGAGACAGATACGCAGTATTTT. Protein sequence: CASSLEWLETDTQYF.

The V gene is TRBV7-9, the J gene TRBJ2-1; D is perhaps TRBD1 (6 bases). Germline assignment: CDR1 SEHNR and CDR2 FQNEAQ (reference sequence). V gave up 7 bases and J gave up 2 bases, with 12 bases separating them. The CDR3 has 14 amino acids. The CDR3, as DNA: TGTGCCAGCACCAAGGGGGACCCCTACAATGAGCAGTTCTTC. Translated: CASTKGDPYNEQFF.

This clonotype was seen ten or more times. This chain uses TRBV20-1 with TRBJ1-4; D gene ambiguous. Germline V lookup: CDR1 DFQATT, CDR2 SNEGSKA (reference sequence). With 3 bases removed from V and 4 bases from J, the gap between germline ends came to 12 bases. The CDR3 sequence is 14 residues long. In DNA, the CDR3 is TGCAGTGCTAGTAGAGGGCAGGTTAATGAAAAACTGTTTTTT. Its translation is CSASRGQVNEKLFF.

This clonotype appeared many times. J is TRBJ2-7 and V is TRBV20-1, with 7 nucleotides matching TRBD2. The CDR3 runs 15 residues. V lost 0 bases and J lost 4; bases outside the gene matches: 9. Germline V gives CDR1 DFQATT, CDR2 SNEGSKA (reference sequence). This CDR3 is CSARDTFTSAYEQYF. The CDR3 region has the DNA TGCAGTGCTAGAGATACCTTTACTAGCGCATACGAGCAGTACTTC.

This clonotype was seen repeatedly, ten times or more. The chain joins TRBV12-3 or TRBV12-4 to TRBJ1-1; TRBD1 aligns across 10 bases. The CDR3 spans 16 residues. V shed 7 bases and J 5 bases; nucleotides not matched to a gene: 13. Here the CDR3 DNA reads TGTGCCAGCACCCCAGGGGTGAGGACAGGGGGGACTGAAGCTTTCTTT. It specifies CASTPGVRTGGTEAFF.

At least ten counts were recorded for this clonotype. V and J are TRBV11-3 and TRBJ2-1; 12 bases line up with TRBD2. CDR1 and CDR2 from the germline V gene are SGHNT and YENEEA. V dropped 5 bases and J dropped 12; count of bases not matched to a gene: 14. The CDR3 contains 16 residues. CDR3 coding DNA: TGTGCCAGCAGCCCCAGACTAGCGGGAGCAACCCAGGGGCAGTTCTTC. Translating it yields CASSPRLAGATQGQFF. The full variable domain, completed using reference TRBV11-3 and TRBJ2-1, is EAGVVQSPRYKIIEKKQPVAFWCNPISGHNTLYWYLQNLGQGPELLIRYENEEAVDDSQLPKDRFSAERLKGVDSTLKIQPAELGDSAVYLCASSPRLAGATQGQFFGPGTRLTVL.

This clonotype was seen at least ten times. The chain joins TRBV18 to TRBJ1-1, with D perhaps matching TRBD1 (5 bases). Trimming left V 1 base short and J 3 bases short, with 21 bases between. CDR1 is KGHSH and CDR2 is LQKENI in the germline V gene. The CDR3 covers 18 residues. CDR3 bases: TGTGCCAGCTCACCACTGGCCAGGGCGGGCACTGAGGACACTGAAGCTTTCTTT. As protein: CASSPLARAGTEDTEAFF.

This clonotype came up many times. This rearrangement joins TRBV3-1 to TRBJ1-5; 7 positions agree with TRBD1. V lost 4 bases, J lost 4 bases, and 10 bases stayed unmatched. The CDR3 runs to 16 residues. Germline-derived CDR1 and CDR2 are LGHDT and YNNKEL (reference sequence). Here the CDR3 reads CASSPGAWTGNQPQHF. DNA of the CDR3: TGTGCCAGCAGCCCAGGGGCCTGGACAGGTAATCAGCCCCAGCATTTT.

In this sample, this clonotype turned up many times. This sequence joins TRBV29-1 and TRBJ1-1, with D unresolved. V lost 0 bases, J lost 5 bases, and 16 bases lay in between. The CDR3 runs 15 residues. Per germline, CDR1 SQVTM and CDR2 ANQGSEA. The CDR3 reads CSVEDLTEGKTEAFF. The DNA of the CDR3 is TGCAGCGTTGAAGATCTAACGGAAGGGAAGACTGAAGCTTTCTTT.